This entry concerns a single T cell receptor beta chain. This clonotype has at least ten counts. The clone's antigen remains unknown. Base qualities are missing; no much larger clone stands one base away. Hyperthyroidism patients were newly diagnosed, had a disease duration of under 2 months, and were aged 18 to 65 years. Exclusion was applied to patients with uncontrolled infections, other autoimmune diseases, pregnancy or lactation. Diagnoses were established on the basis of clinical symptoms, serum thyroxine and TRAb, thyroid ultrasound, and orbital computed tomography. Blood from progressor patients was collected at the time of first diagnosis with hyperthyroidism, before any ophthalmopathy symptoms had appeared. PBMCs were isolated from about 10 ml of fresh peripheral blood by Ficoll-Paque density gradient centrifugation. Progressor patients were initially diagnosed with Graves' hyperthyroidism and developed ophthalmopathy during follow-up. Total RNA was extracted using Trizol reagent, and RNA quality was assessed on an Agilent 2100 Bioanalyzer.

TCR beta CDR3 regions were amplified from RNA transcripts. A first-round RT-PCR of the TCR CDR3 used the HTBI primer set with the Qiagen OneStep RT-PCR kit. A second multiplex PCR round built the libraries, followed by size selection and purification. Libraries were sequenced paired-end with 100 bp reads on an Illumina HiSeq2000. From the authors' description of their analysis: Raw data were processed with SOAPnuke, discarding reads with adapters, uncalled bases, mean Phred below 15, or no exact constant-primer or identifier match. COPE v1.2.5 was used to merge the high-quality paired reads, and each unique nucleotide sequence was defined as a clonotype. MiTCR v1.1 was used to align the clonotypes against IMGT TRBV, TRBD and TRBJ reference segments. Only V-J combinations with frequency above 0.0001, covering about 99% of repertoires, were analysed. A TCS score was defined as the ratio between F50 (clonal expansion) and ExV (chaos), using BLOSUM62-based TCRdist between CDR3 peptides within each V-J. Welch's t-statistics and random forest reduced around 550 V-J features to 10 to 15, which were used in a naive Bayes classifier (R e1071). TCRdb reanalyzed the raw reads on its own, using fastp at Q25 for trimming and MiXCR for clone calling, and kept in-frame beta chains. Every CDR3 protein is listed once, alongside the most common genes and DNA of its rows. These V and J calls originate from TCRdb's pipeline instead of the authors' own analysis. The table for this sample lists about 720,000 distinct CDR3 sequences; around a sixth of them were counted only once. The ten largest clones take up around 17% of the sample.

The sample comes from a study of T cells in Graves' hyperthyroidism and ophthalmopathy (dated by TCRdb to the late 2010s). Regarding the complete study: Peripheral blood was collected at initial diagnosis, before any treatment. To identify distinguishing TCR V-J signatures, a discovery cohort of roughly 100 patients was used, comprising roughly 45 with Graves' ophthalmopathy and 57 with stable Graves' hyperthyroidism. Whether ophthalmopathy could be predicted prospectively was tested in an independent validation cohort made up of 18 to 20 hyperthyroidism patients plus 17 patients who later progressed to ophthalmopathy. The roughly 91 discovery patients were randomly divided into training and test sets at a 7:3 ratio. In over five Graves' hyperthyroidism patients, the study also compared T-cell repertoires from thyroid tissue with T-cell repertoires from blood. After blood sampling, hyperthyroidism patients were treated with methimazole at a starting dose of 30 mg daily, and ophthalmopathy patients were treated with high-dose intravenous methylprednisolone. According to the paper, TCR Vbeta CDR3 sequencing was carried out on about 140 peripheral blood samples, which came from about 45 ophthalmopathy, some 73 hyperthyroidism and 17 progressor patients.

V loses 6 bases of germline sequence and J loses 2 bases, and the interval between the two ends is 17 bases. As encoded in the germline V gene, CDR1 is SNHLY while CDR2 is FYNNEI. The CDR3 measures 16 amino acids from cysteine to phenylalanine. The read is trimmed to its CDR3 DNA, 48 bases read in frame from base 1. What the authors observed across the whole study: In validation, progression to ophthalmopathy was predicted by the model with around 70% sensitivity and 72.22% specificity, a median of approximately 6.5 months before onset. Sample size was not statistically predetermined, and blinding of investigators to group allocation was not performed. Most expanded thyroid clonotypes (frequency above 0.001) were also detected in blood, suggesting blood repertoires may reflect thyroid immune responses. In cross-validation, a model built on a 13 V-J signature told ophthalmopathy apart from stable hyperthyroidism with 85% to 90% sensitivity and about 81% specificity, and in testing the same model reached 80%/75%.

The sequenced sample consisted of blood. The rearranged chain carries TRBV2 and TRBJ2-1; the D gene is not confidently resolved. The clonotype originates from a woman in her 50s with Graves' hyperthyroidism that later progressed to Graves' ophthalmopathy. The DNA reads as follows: TGTGCCAGCAGCGCGCCGTCTGGGGTAGCCTACAATGAGCAGTTCTTC. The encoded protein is CASSAPSGVAYNEQFF. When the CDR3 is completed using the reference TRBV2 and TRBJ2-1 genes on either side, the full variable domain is EPEVTQTPSHQVTQMGQEVILRCVPISNHLYFYWYRQILGQKVEFLVSFYNNEISEKSEIFDDQFSVERPDGSNFTLKIRSTKLEDSAMYFCASSAPSGVAYNEQFFGPGTRLTVL.